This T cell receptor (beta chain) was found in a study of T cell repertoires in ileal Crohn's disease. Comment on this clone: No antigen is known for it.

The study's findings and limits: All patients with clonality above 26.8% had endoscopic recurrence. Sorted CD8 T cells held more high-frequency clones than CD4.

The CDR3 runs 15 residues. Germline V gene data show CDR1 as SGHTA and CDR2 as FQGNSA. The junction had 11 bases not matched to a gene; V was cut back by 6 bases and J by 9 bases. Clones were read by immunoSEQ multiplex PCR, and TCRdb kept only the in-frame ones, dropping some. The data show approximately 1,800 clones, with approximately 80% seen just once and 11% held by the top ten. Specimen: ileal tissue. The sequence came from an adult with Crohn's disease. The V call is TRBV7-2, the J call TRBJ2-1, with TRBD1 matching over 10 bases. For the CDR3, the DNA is TGTGCCAGCAGACCCGGGACAGGGGTCTTGGTTGAGCAGTTCTTC. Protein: CASRPGTGVLVEQFF. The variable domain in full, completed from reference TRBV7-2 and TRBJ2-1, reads GAGVSQSPSNKVTEKGKDVELRCDPISGHTALYWYRQSLGQGLEFLIYFQGNSAPDKSGLPSDRFSAERTGGSVSTLTIQRTQQEDSAVYLCASRPGTGVLVEQFFGPGTRLTVL.